One sample yielded the 28 T cell receptor beta chains listed below, sequenced in a study of T cell changes during pregnancy in multiple sclerosis. Repertoires were generated with immunoSEQ multiplex PCR, while TCRdb's copy carries only in-frame clones and drops some. Of about 93,000 clones in the sample, over 80% are singletons; the top ten hold just over 2%. Here the sequenced sample was peripheral blood, taken after pregnancy. Source of these receptors: a female donor with multiple sclerosis, enrolled in a pregnancy study.

The V and J genes are TRBV7-6 and TRBJ2-5, with D unresolved. V lost 1 base to trimming and J lost 2 bases, with 8 bases between them. The CDR3 totals 14 residues. CDR1 is SGHVS, CDR2 FNYEAQ, per germline. The CDR3 DNA sequence: TGTGCCAGCAGCTTAGGCGAAATTCAAGAGACCCAGTACTTC. Amino acids: CASSLGEIQETQYF.

This chain joins TRBV5-4 and TRBJ2-3, with 8 bases fitting TRBD2. V lost 4 bases, J lost 4 bases, and 8 bases stayed unmatched. The CDR3 is 15 residues long. Germline lookup yields CDR1 SGHNT and CDR2 YYREEE (reference sequence). The CDR3 DNA reads as TGTGCCAGCAGCCCAGCGGGAGTGATCCCAGATACGCAGTATTTT. Its translation: CASSPAGVIPDTQYF.

The chain couples TRBV6-5 to TRBJ1-2; D possibly corresponds to TRBD1 (5 bases). There are 14 residues in the CDR3. Trimming shortened V by 5 bases and J by 4 bases, and 14 bases separated the two germline ends. From germline, CDR1 is MNHEY and CDR2 SVGAGI. CDR3 residues: CASSLGSGIYGYTF. As DNA, the CDR3 is TGTGCCAGCAGTCTTGGCTCAGGGATCTATGGCTACACCTTC.

The chain carries TRBV30 and TRBJ2-1; 12 bases agree with TRBD2. V lost 4 bases to trimming and J lost 4 bases; unmatched junction nucleotides: 5. Germline V gene lookup returns CDR1 GTSNPN and CDR2 SVGIG (reference sequence). The CDR3 length is 15 residues. The CDR3 nucleotides are TGTGCCTGGACCGCCGGGACTAGCGGGTACAATGAGCAGTTCTTC. It translates to CAWTAGTSGYNEQFF. Full variable domain (rest looked up from reference TRBV30 and TRBJ2-1): SQTIHQWPATLVQPVGSPLSLECTVEGTSNPNLYWYRQAAGRGLQLLFYSVGIGQISSEVPQNLSASRPQDRQFILSSKKLLLSDSGFYLCAWTAGTSGYNEQFFGPGTRLTVL.

The chain combines TRBV10-3 with TRBJ2-7, with 12 bases that match TRBD1. The J segment lost 4 bases and the V segment lost 10 bases, leaving 8 bases of the junction unmatched. The germline V gene encodes CDR1 ENHRY and CDR2 SYGVKD. The CDR3 consists of 14 residues. CDR3 nucleotide sequence: TGTGCCACCAGGGGACAGGGGGCTGGGTACGAGCAGTACTTC. Amino acids: CATRGQGAGYEQYF.

The CDR3 DNA reads as TGTGCCAGCTCACCCGGGATCGGAGGGGAGACCCAGTACTTC. Translating gives CASSPGIGGETQYF. The J gene is TRBJ2-5, the V gene TRBV18; D may be TRBD2 (6 bases). The CDR3 length is 14 residues. Germline-derived CDR1 and CDR2 are KGHSH and LQKENI. V lost 3 bases and J 5 bases, leaving 13 bases between the germline ends.

The CDR3 DNA reads TGTGCCTGGAGGGAGATTTGGGGACAAATATTCCCCGGGCACCAAGAGACCCAGTACTTC. Translation: CAWREIWGQIFPGHQETQYF. The chain uses TRBV30 and TRBJ2-5; possibly TRBD1 for D (6 bases). Germline CDR1 reads GTSNPN; CDR2 reads SVGIG (reference sequence). The CDR3 length is 20 residues. V shed 3 bases and J shed 0 bases, with 29 bases lying between them. Full variable domain (remainder filled in from reference TRBV30 and TRBJ2-5): SQTIHQWPATLVQPVGSPLSLECTVEGTSNPNLYWYRQAAGRGLQLLFYSVGIGQISSEVPQNLSASRPQDRQFILSSKKLLLSDSGFYLCAWREIWGQIFPGHQETQYFGPGTRLLVL.

This chain links TRBV30 with TRBJ1-5, with D perhaps TRBD1 (5 bases). V was pared by 4 bases and J by 0 bases, with 16 bases between. Germline CDR1 reads GTSNPN; CDR2 reads SVGIG (reference sequence). The CDR3 has 16 residues. The DNA for the CDR3 is TGTGCCTGGAACCCCGGCGCAGGGTATAGCAATCAGCCCCAGCATTTT. Translating it yields CAWNPGAGYSNQPQHF.

Notes on this clone: An end of the junction does not agree with germline; a read error may underlie this. The V and J genes are TRBV29-1 and TRBJ2-3; 10 nucleotides line up with TRBD2. The CDR3 consists of 10 residues. In germline, CDR1 is SQVTM, CDR2 ANQGSEA. The CDR3 loop is CSVEASGRRF. CDR3 DNA: TGCAGCGTTGAGGCTAGCGGGAGACGGTTT.

The chain uses TRBV4-3 and TRBJ1-1; 10 nucleotides align to TRBD1. The germline gives CDR1 LGHNA, CDR2 YSLEER. This CDR3 spans 16 amino acids. Trimming cost V 7 bases and J 1 base; bases outside gene matches: 9. DNA of the CDR3: TGCGCCAGCACCTGGGACAGGGGTTTTTGGAACACTGAAGCTTTCTTT. It is translated as CASTWDRGFWNTEAFF.

The V gene is TRBV5-1, the J gene TRBJ2-3; D perhaps matches TRBD2 (7 bases). Per the germline V gene, CDR1 is SGHRS and CDR2 is YFSETQ. Trimming pared 4 bases from V and 4 bases from J, leaving 16 bases between. There are 15 residues in the CDR3. DNA of the CDR3: TGCGCCAGCAGCCGAGGGGGGGGGTCCGCAGATACGCAGTATTTT. It yields the protein CASSRGGGSADTQYF.

V usage is TRBV6-6 and J usage is TRBJ1-1, with a tentative D call TRBD1 (6 bases). Trimming took 11 bases from V and 0 from J, leaving 16 bases between them. The CDR3 is 14 residues long. Germline V gives CDR1 MNHNY, CDR2 SVGAGI (reference sequence). The CDR3 DNA is TGTGCCTCGTATCGGACAGCCTTGAACACTGAAGCTTTCTTT. It encodes CASYRTALNTEAFF.

This chain uses TRBV7-8 with TRBJ2-6; TRBD1 aligns across 8 bases. The V and J ends lost 8 bases and 0 bases, in that order; junction bases with no gene match: 6. CDR3 size: 16 residues. Germline V gene data show CDR1 as SGHVS and CDR2 as FQNEAQ. This chain's CDR3 is CASRRDRFSGANVLTF. CDR3 coding DNA: TGTGCCAGCCGACGGGACAGGTTCTCTGGGGCCAACGTCCTGACTTTC.

Worth noting for this clone: In the same sample, other DNA sequences code for this CDR3. The chain has TRBV9 and TRBJ2-1; 12 bases match TRBD2. This CDR3 region has 16 residues. V lost 0 bases to trimming and J lost 3 bases; unmatched junction nucleotides: 1. CDR1 and CDR2 (germline): SGDLS, YYNGEE. The CDR3 sequence is CASSVGLAGVYNEQFF. The CDR3 DNA is TGTGCCAGCAGCGTAGGACTAGCGGGAGTCTACAATGAGCAGTTCTTC.

V usage is TRBV5-3 and J usage is TRBJ2-7; 9 nucleotides match TRBD1. TRBV5-3 is an open reading frame whose function is uncertain. The CDR3 has 17 amino acids. Trimming removed 0 bases from V and 5 bases from J; junction bases left unmatched: 12. The DNA for the CDR3 is TGTGCCAGAAGCTTGGTAGGTTCGACAGGGGGGAATAACGAGCAGTACTTC. It encodes CARSLVGSTGGNNEQYF.

The chain joins TRBV7-2 to TRBJ2-3; TRBD1 agrees at 11 bases. CDR1 and CDR2 (germline): SGHTA, FQGNSA. Unmatched junction bases numbered 5, after V lost 1 base and J lost 14 bases. The CDR3 runs to 13 residues. As DNA, the CDR3 is TGTGCCAGCAGCTTAGATTCGGACAGGGGGCGGTATTTT. It codes for CASSLDSDRGRYF.

This clone was counted once. J is TRBJ1-2 and V is TRBV2; 7 nucleotides match TRBD1. J was trimmed by 11 bases and V by 6 bases; bases with no gene match: 6. This CDR3 has 11 amino acids. The germline V gene encodes CDR1 SNHLY and CDR2 FYNNEI. CDR3 in DNA: TGTGCCAGCAGGCCGACAGGGTGGTACACCTTC. This codes for CASRPTGWYTF. Full variable domain (missing parts from reference TRBV2 and TRBJ1-2): EPEVTQTPSHQVTQMGQEVILRCVPISNHLYFYWYRQILGQKVEFLVSFYNNEISEKSEIFDDQFSVERPDGSNFTLKIRSTKLEDSAMYFCASRPTGWYTFGSGTRLTVV.

The V and J genes are TRBV19 and TRBJ2-5, with 8 bases identical to TRBD2. The J segment lost 5 bases and the V segment lost 5 bases, leaving 10 bases of the junction unmatched. Germline CDR1 and CDR2: LNHDA and SQIVND (reference sequence). The CDR3 is 15 residues long. The CDR3 loop is CASSFRLAIGETQYF. The CDR3 nucleotides are TGTGCCAGTAGTTTCAGACTAGCGATAGGGGAGACCCAGTACTTC. Complete variable domain (other parts from reference TRBV19 and TRBJ2-5): DGGITQSPKYLFRKEGQNVTLSCEQNLNHDAMYWYRQDPGQGLRLIYYSQIVNDFQKGDIAEGYSVSREKKESFPLTVTSAQKNPTAFYLCASSFRLAIGETQYFGPGTRLLVL.

This clone was counted a single time. The chain recombines TRBV29-1 with TRBJ2-1, with 9 nucleotides matching TRBD1. The CDR3 extends over 14 amino acids. The germline V gene encodes CDR1 SQVTM and CDR2 ANQGSEA. J gave up 6 bases and V 4 bases, and 7 bases lay outside the gene matches. As DNA, the CDR3 is TGCAGCGTTGTTCGGGACAGGGTAGTCAATGAGCAGTTCTTC. This gives the protein CSVVRDRVVNEQFF.

The chain has TRBV2 and TRBJ2-3; D unresolved. In germline, CDR1 is SNHLY, CDR2 FYNNEI. Trimming took 7 bases from V and 1 from J, leaving 6 bases between them. The CDR3 spans 12 residues. The CDR3 spells CASTQGTDTQYF. DNA of the CDR3: TGTGCCAGCACTCAGGGCACAGATACGCAGTATTTT.

The V gene is TRBV11-2, the J gene TRBJ1-2, with D possibly being TRBD1 (5 bases). Trimming removed 2 bases from V and 0 bases from J, with 10 bases in between. This CDR3 comprises 15 residues. CDR1 and CDR2 from the germline V gene are SGHAT and FQNNGV. CDR3: CASSLNPGPNYGYTF. The CDR3 bases are TGTGCCAGCAGCTTAAACCCAGGGCCTAACTATGGCTACACCTTC. The full variable domain, rest sourced from reference TRBV11-2 and TRBJ1-2, is EAGVAQSPRYKIIEKRQSVAFWCNPISGHATLYWYQQILGQGPKLLIQFQNNGVVDDSQLPKDRFSAERLKGVDSTLKIQPAKLEDSAVYLCASSLNPGPNYGYTFGSGTRLTVV.

V and J are TRBV9 and TRBJ1-2; weak D call: TRBD1 (6 bases). Trimming left V 0 bases short and J 3 bases short, with 15 bases between. This CDR3 comprises 16 residues. CDR1 is SGDLS, CDR2 YYNGEE, per germline. The CDR3: CASSVAPQGLDYGYTF. The DNA for the CDR3 is TGTGCCAGCAGCGTAGCTCCGCAGGGGTTAGACTATGGCTACACCTTC.

This chain connects TRBV5-1 to TRBJ1-2, with no clear D. V was trimmed by 1 base and J by 0 bases, leaving 16 bases between them. The CDR3 sequence is 17 residues long. Germline CDR1 SGHRS, CDR2 YFSETQ. CDR3: CASSLPRPGRSNYGYTF. CDR3 DNA: TGCGCCAGCAGCTTGCCACGCCCCGGGAGATCTAACTATGGCTACACCTTC.

The chain links TRBV19 to TRBJ1-2; no reliable D call. The CDR3 has 13 residues. Trimming removed 8 bases from V and 4 bases from J, with 14 bases in between. Germline V gene data show CDR1 as LNHDA and CDR2 as SQIVND (reference sequence). The CDR3 DNA follows: TGTGCCAGTTCCCAAGGTCGAGGCTATGGCTACACCTTC. Protein sequence: CASSQGRGYGYTF.

V usage is TRBV7-2 and J usage is TRBJ2-7, with TRBD2 as a possible D gene (5 bases). Trimming stripped 8 bases from V and 6 bases from J, with 17 bases between. Per germline, CDR1 SGHTA and CDR2 FQGNSA. This CDR3 has 13 residues. The CDR3 sequence is CASSPGKSSEQYF. CDR3 sequence (DNA): TGTGCCAGCTCTCCCGGGAAGAGTTCCGAGCAGTACTTC.

The chain links TRBV5-6 to TRBJ2-1; 11 bases agree with TRBD2. Losses at the gene ends were 2 bases for V and 8 bases for J; bases not matched to a gene: 3. The CDR3 contains 14 residues. Looked up from germline, CDR1 is SGHDT and CDR2 is YYEEEE. The CDR3 region is CASSFSGGAHEQFF. In DNA, the CDR3 is TGTGCCAGCAGCTTTAGCGGGGGGGCACATGAGCAGTTCTTC.

The V gene is TRBV27, the J gene TRBJ2-1; D unclear. The CDR3 runs 11 residues. The germline gives CDR1 MNHEY, CDR2 SMNVEV (reference sequence). V was clipped by 8 bases and J by 6 bases, with 8 bases between them. The CDR3 sequence: CASFWSNEQFF. CDR3 bases: TGTGCCAGCTTCTGGAGCAATGAGCAGTTCTTC.

V and J are TRBV7-2 and TRBJ2-6; 10 bases are shared with TRBD2. This CDR3 comprises 17 residues. Germline-derived CDR1 and CDR2 are SGHTA and FQGNSA. Trimming removed 5 bases from V and 0 bases from J; junction bases left unmatched: 4. As DNA, the CDR3 is TGTGCCAGCAGCGGCCTAGCGGGGGCCTCTGGGGCCAACGTCCTGACTTTC. Amino acid sequence: CASSGLAGASGANVLTF.